This T cell receptor beta chain was found in a study of blood T cell repertoires in COVID-19. Across the study: Samples taken during acute and convalescent COVID-19 were collected in the United States, Italy and Spain.

Across 20 to 25 US areas, participants ranged in age from about 18 to 100 years. Original methodology: For nucleated cells, counts were estimated from reference gene primer amplification. Libraries were prepared by immunoSEQ multiplex PCR; TCRdb keeps only in-frame clonotypes and omits some of them. That table gives V, J and clone size, and the DNA gave D and trimming. Of fewer than 250,000 clones in the sample, about nine tenths were seen once. The origin of this receptor is a young man in a cohort exposed to, infected with or recovered from COVID-19 (not recorded which). Sample: PBMCs or T cells enriched from blood (not recorded which).

The CDR3 DNA follows: TGTGCCAGCAGTTTGACTGCCTACGAGCAGTACTTC. It specifies CASSLTAYEQYF. V and J are TRBV28 and TRBJ2-7; no definite D call. This CDR3 has 12 amino acids. Germline loops: CDR1 MDHEN, CDR2 SYDVKM. V was clipped by 3 bases and J by 2 bases, with 5 bases between them.